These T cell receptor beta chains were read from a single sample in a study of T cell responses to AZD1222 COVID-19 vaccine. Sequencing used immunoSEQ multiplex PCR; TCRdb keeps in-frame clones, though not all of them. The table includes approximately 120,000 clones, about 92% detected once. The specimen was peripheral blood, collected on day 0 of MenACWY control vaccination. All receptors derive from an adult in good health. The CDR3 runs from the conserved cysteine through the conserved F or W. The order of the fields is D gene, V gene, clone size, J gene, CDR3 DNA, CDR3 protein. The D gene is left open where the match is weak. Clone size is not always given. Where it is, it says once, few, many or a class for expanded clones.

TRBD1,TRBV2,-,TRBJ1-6,TGTGCCAGCAGTGATGGGGACAGGGGGCGGGGGTCACCCCTCCACTTT,CASSDGDRGRGSPLHF
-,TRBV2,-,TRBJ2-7,TGTGCCAGCAGTGAAGCGGGGGGGCGGTACTCCTACGAGCAGTACTTC,CASSEAGGRYSYEQYF
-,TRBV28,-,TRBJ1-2,TGTGCCAGCAGTTTATTGCGGGAGATAGTCTATGGCTACACCTTC,CASSLLREIVYGYTF
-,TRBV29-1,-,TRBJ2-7,TGCAGCGTTGGGGGAAATATCTACGAGCAGTACTTC,CSVGGNIYEQYF
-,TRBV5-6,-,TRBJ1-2,TGTGCCAGCAGCTTGGCGGGGCGACCGAACTATGGCTACACCTTC,CASSLAGRPNYGYTF
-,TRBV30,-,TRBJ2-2,TGTGCCTGGAGTACTCTTCGAGGTCTCACCGGGGAGCTGTTTTTT,CAWSTLRGLTGELFF
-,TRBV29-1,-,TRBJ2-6,TGCAGCGTTTACACTACAGACACCCCTGGGGCCAACGTCCTGACTTTC,CSVYTTDTPGANVLTF
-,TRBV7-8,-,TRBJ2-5,TGTGCCAGCAGCTTCCAGGTGGCGGCCCTCCAAGAGACCCAGTACTTC,CASSFQVAALQETQYF
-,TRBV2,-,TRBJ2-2,TGTGCCAGCAGTCCTCCCGGGGAGCTGTTTTTT,CASSPPGELFF
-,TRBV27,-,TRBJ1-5,TGTGCCAGCAGTTTGTGGGGAGGGGGCAATCAGCCCCAGCATTTT,CASSLWGGGNQPQHF
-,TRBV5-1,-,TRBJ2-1,TGCGCCAGCAGCTTGAGTCCGGGAACCTACAATGAGCAGTTCTTC,CASSLSPGTYNEQFF
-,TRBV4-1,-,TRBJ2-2,TGCGCCAGCAGCCCCCTTACCGGGGAGCTGTTTTTT,CASSPLTGELFF
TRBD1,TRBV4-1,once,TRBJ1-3,TGCGCCAGCAGCCAAGGACAGGGTTATGGAAACACCATATATTTT,CASSQGQGYGNTIYF
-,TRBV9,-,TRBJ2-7,TGTGCCAGCAGCGGAAGCATTGGGGCAGTATACGAGCAGTACTTC,CASSGSIGAVYEQYF
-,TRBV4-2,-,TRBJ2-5,TGTGCCAGCAGCCAAGATGGGGGTAGGGAGACCCAGTACTTC,CASSQDGGRETQYF
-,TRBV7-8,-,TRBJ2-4,TGTGCCAGCAGCCCCGAGGCGGTGTTGGTCAAAAACATTCAGTACTTC,CASSPEAVLVKNIQYF